This is a list of T cell receptor beta chains from one sample in a study of cytomegalovirus exposure and HLA in healthy donors. TCRdb's copy holds only in-frame clones and misses some; the assay was immunoSEQ multiplex PCR. Of 130,000 or so clones listed, 77% are singletons. The sequenced sample consisted of PBMCs. These receptors originate from a man aged 18 to 30 in good health and CMV-seropositive. The CDR3 runs from the conserved cysteine through the conserved F or W. Each record gives: D gene, clone size, CDR3 length, V gene, J gene, CDR3 DNA, CDR3 protein. The D gene is left open where the match is weak. Clone sizes are given selectively: once, few, many, or a class where the clone is expanded.

.	.	13	TRBV7-2	TRBJ1-2	TGTGCCAGCAGCCTGCGACTACGGGCTGGCTACACCTTC	CASSLRLRAGYTF
.	.	16	TRBV5-1	TRBJ1-2	TGCGCCAGCAGCTTGGCCGCCCCAGGGTTTAACTATGGCTACACCTTC	CASSLAAPGFNYGYTF
.	once	15	TRBV7-8	TRBJ1-3	TGTGCCAGCAGCTTGGGCGCTGGGGGGGGAAACACCATATATTTT	CASSLGAGGGNTIYF
TRBD2	.	15	TRBV6-5	TRBJ2-1	TGTGCCAGCGGGGGGCCTAGCGGGGTCTACAATGAGCAGTTCTTC	CASGGPSGVYNEQFF
.	once	14	TRBV7-8	TRBJ1-4	TGTGCCAGCAGCTCTCGGGGTCTTAATGAAAAACTGTTTTTT	CASSSRGLNEKLFF
.	once	13	TRBV19	TRBJ1-1	TGTGCCAGTAGTCCTAGACAGGTCGGACAAGCTTTCTTT	CASSPRQVGQAFF
.	few	15	TRBV6-1	TRBJ1-2	TGTGCCAGCAGCGATGGACAGAGAACTAACTATGGCTACACCTTC	CASSDGQRTNYGYTF
.	.	12	TRBV28	TRBJ1-1	TGTGCCAGCATGACAGCGTGGACTGAAGCTTTCTTT	CASMTAWTEAFF
.	.	14	TRBV7-6	TRBJ2-1	TGTGCCAGCAGCTTAGCGGCTAGTTGGAATGAGCAGTTCTTC	CASSLAASWNEQFF
.	once	14	TRBV6-5	TRBJ2-7	TGTGCCAGCAGTCCTATGAGGTCCTCCTACGAGCAGTACTTC	CASSPMRSSYEQYF
.	.	12	TRBV30	TRBJ1-1	TGTGCCTGGACAGTTTGGAACACTGAAGCTTTCTTT	CAWTVWNTEAFF
TRBD1	.	15	TRBV30	TRBJ1-4	TGTGCCTGGAGTGTTGGACAGGAGGCCTTTGAAAAACTGTTTTTT	CAWSVGQEAFEKLFF
TRBD1	.	16	TRBV10-2	TRBJ1-2	TGCGCCAGCAGTGTTACGGACAGGGCCTTCTCCTATGGCTACACCTTC	CASSVTDRAFSYGYTF
.	.	12	TRBV6-5	TRBJ1-2	TGTGCCAGCAGTTACGGAGCAGAAGACTACACCTTC	CASSYGAEDYTF
.	few	14	TRBV7-2	TRBJ1-3	TGTGCCAGCAGCTATCTTAAAACTGGAAACACCATATATTTT	CASSYLKTGNTIYF
TRBD2	.	15	TRBV7-9	TRBJ2-5	TGTGCCAGCACGGGAAGGAGCGGGAGGGCTGAGACCCAGTACTTC	CASTGRSGRAETQYF
.	.	15	TRBV9	TRBJ1-4	TGTGCCAGCAGCCCAGCAAGCGCAGGGTGGGAAAAACTGTTTTTT	CASSPASAGWEKLFF
.	.	13	TRBV5-1	TRBJ2-7	TGCGCCAGCAGCTTCCAAGAGCGGGACGAGCAGTACTTC	CASSFQERDEQYF
TRBD1	.	14	TRBV11-2	TRBJ1-5	TGTGCCAGCAGCCAGACAGGGCCCAATCAGCCCCAGCATTTT	CASSQTGPNQPQHF
TRBD1	.	15	TRBV15	TRBJ1-3	TGTGCCACCAGCAGTCCCCGACAGGGGAGAAACACCATATATTTT	CATSSPRQGRNTIYF
.	.	14	TRBV6-5	TRBJ1-2	TGTGCCAGCAGCCGACTCCCCTCCGGCTTTGGCTACACCTTC	CASSRLPSGFGYTF
.	.	13	TRBV6-5	TRBJ1-2	TGTGCCAGCAGTGAGGCGGGTTCCTATGGCTACACCTTC	CASSEAGSYGYTF
TRBD1	.	11	TRBV6-5	TRBJ1-1	TGTGCCAGCAGCCTGACAGGGGCAGCTTTCTTT	CASSLTGAAFF
TRBD2	.	16	TRBV5-8	TRBJ2-1	TGTGCCAGCAGCTTGGGTAGGACTAGCGGGATTAATGAGCAGTTCTTC	CASSLGRTSGINEQFF
TRBD2	few	15	TRBV13	TRBJ2-7	TGTGCCAGCAGCTCAGGACTAGCGCCGCCCAATGCGCAGTACTTC	CASSSGLAPPNAQYF
TRBD1	.	15	TRBV25-1	TRBJ2-1	TGTGCCAGCAGTGAATTCAGACAGGGGGGCAATGAGCAGTTCTTC	CASSEFRQGGNEQFF
TRBD1	.	13	TRBV5-6	TRBJ2-7	TGTGCCAGCAGCTTGCAGGGGGCGTACGAGCAGTACTTC	CASSLQGAYEQYF
TRBD2	few	15	TRBV5-4	TRBJ2-3	TGTGCCAGCAGCTTTGATAGCGGGGGGGCCGGTACGCAGTATTTT	CASSFDSGGAGTQYF
.	.	15	TRBV5-4	TRBJ1-2	TGTGCCAGCAGCTCCAACAGAATAACTAACTATGGCTACACCTTC	CASSSNRITNYGYTF
.	.	16	TRBV5-4	TRBJ1-1	TGTGCCAGCAGCTTGGAGCCCGGAGGGGACGACACTGAAGCTTTCTTT	CASSLEPGGDDTEAFF
.	.	13	TRBV11-3	TRBJ1-1	TGTGCCAGCAGCTTAGGGCGAGAGGGTCAAGCTTTCTTT	CASSLGREGQAFF
TRBD2	few	18	TRBV7-2	TRBJ2-3	TGTGCCAGCAGCCAACCCGGACTAGCGGGACCTCGCACAGATACGCAGTATTTT	CASSQPGLAGPRTDTQYF
.	.	14	TRBV6-1	TRBJ2-7	TGTGCCAGCGCCCCCCTTGGCCCCTTTTACGAGCAGTACTTC	CASAPLGPFYEQYF
TRBD1	.	14	TRBV6-5	TRBJ1-2	TGTGCCAGCAGTTACGGGACAGGGGGCGTTGGCTACACCTTC	CASSYGTGGVGYTF
.	.	16	TRBV4-1	TRBJ2-7	TGCGCCAGCAGCCAAGATCTTAGGGTCGGACAGTACGAGCAGTACTTC	CASSQDLRVGQYEQYF
TRBD1	once	16	TRBV7-6	TRBJ1-5	TGTGCCAGCAGCTTAGAGGGCAGGGGGGACAATCAGCCCCAGCATTTT	CASSLEGRGDNQPQHF
.	few	12	TRBV10-3	TRBJ1-6	TGTGCCATCAAGCAGGGTAATTCACCCCTCCACTTT	CAIKQGNSPLHF
TRBD2	few	15	TRBV5-4	TRBJ2-5	TGTGCCAGCAGCATTAGCGGGGGGGCCTTAAAGACCCAGTACTTC	CASSISGGALKTQYF
.	once	15	TRBV6-4	TRBJ2-7	TGTGCCAGCAGTGACTCGGGGCAGGGCGAGCGCGAGCAGTACTTC	CASSDSGQGEREQYF
.	few	13	TRBV7-2	TRBJ2-3	TGTGCCAGCAGCTTAGAAGCGGTGCATACGCAGTATTTT	CASSLEAVHTQYF
TRBD1	.	15	TRBV2	TRBJ2-2	TGTGCCAGCATTTATGGACAGGGTACGACCGGGGAGCTGTTTTTT	CASIYGQGTTGELFF
.	.	14	TRBV7-9	TRBJ1-1	TGTGCCAGCAAAGGAGGCGAAGGGAACACTGAAGCTTTCTTT	CASKGGEGNTEAFF
.	.	14	TRBV19	TRBJ1-1	TGTGCCAGTACCCTGGGGGCCGCGAACACTGAAGCTTTCTTT	CASTLGAANTEAFF
TRBD1	few	15	TRBV4-1	TRBJ1-5	TGCGCCAGCAGCCAATTTGACAGGGCTAATCAGCCCCAGCATTTT	CASSQFDRANQPQHF
TRBD1	once	14	TRBV4-1	TRBJ2-5	TGCGCCAGCAGCCCTCAGGGGGAGCGGGAGACCCAGTACTTC	CASSPQGERETQYF
.	.	15	TRBV5-6	TRBJ1-5	TGTGCCAGCAGCTTGTGGGGCAGGGGCGATCAGCCCCAGCATTTT	CASSLWGRGDQPQHF